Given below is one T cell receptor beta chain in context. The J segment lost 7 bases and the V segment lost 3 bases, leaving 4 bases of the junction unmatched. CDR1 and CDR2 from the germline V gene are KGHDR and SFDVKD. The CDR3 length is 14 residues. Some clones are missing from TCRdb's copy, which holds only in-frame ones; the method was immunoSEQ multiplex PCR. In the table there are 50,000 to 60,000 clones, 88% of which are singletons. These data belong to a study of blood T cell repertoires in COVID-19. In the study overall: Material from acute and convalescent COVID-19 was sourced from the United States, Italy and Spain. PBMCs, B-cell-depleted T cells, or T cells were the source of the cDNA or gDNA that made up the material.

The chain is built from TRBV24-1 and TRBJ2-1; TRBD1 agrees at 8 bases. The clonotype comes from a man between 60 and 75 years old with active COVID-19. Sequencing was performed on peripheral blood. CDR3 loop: CATSDQGAGNEQFF. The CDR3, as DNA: TGTGCCACCAGTGATCAGGGGGCAGGAAATGAGCAGTTCTTC.